This TCR beta chain came from a study of vaccination and CD4 T cells after COVID-19. Noted treatment: approximately nine-day PBMC culture with coronavirus spike peptide pools or control peptides (ViraFEST assay). Only a few counts were recorded for this clonotype. No antigen is known for it. Trimming removed 5 bases at V and 4 bases at J, with 23 bases between. Germline assignment: CDR1 KGHDR and CDR2 SFDVKD. The CDR3 length is 17 residues. The study sequenced cultured CD4+ T cell DNA using the Oncomine TCR Beta short-read assay. One entry per CDR3 protein results from TCRdb running MiXCR on the PCR reads. The data hold some 11,000 distinct CDR3 sequences, with 30% to 40% observed a single time.

The source of this sequence is a human donor who had recovered from COVID-19. The chain joins TRBV24-1 to TRBJ2-7, with D perhaps matching TRBD1 (6 bases). This material consisted of CD4+ T cells from blood, cultured in vitro, taken after SARS-CoV-2 vaccination. CDR3 sequence reads: CATSVTGPPTGLYEQYF. In nucleotides, the CDR3 is TGTGCCACCAGTGTGACCGGGCCCCCGACAGGTCTATACGAGCAGTACTTC.